Below, one T cell receptor beta chain is given with its context. Its antigen is not identified. This sample was included in a study of T cell responses to AZD1222 COVID-19 vaccine. Study results and caveats: No day 14 peak samples; only post-peak repertoires were characterized. Regions 160-218 and 743-854 held dominance among vaccine-associated CD4 TCRs, which spanned spike. Only 5 or 6 people who got AZD1222 tested seropositive at baseline.

Per germline, CDR1 LNHDA and CDR2 SQIVND (reference sequence). The CDR3 has 12 residues. V lost 6 bases and J 7 bases, leaving 13 bases between the germline ends. The repertoire was sequenced with immunoSEQ multiplex PCR; TCRdb's copy has only in-frame clones and lacks some. The sample yields 94,000 or so clones, 70% to 90% seen once. Sequenced material: peripheral blood, taken on day 0 of AZD1222 vaccination. The receptor was isolated from an adult in good health. J is TRBJ2-7 and V is TRBV19; possibly TRBD1 or TRBD2 for D (5 bases each). In nucleotides, the CDR3 is TGTGCCAGTAGCCGGGACCCTGCGGAGCAGTACTTC. It translates to CASSRDPAEQYF.